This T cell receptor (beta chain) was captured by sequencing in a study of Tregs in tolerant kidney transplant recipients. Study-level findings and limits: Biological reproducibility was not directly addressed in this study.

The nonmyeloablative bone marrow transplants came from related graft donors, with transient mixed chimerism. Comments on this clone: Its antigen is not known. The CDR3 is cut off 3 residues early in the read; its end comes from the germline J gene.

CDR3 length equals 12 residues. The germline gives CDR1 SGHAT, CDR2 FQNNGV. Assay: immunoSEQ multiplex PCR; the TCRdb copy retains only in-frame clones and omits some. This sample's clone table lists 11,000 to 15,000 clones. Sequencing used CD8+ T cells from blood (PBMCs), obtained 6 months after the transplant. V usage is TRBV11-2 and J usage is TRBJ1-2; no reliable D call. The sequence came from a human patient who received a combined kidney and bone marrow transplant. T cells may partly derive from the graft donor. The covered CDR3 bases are TGTGCCAGCAGCTTAGCCCTCTACGAG. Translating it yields CASSLALYE. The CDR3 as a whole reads CASSLALYEYTF. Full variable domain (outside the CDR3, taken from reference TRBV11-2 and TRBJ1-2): EAGVAQSPRYKIIEKRQSVAFWCNPISGHATLYWYQQILGQGPKLLIQFQNNGVVDDSQLPKDRFSAERLKGVDSTLKIQPAKLEDSAVYLCASSLALYEYTFGSGTRLTVV.